This TCR beta chain was found in a study of T cell responses to AZD1222 COVID-19 vaccine. CDR3 length: 13 residues. Germline CDR1 reads SGHTA; CDR2 reads FQGNSA. V was pared by 1 base and J by 2 bases, with 5 bases between. Second-dose intervals of approximately 4 or approximately 12 weeks were pooled. Assay: immunoSEQ multiplex PCR; the TCRdb copy retains only in-frame clones and omits some. The data hold some 150,000 clones, with roughly 90% observed a single time. This chain connects TRBV7-2 to TRBJ1-2, with D unresolved. Sequencing used peripheral blood, obtained 28 days after the second AZD1222 dose. The receptor's source is an adult who received the AZD1222 COVID-19 vaccine. CDR3: CASSLVHNYGYTF. The CDR3 nucleotides read TGTGCCAGCAGCTTAGTGCACAACTATGGCTACACCTTC.